This entry concerns a single T cell receptor beta chain. The CDR3 consists of 15 residues. The junction had 4 bases not matched to a gene; V was cut back by 4 bases and J by 2 bases. Germline assignment: CDR1 MNHEY and CDR2 SMNVEV (reference sequence). This entry belongs to a study of blood T cell repertoires in COVID-19. The protocol was immunoSEQ multiplex PCR, while the TCRdb copy is restricted to in-frame clones and leaves out a portion. The data show just over 150,000 clones, 80% seen once. V is TRBV27 and J is TRBJ2-7, with 11 nucleotides matching TRBD2. Sequencing used peripheral blood. The TCR was taken from a man aged 60-69 years with acute or convalescent COVID-19. CDR3 region: CASSSPGLAAYEQYF. CDR3 nucleotide sequence: TGTGCCAGCAGTTCACCGGGACTAGCGGCCTACGAGCAGTACTTC.